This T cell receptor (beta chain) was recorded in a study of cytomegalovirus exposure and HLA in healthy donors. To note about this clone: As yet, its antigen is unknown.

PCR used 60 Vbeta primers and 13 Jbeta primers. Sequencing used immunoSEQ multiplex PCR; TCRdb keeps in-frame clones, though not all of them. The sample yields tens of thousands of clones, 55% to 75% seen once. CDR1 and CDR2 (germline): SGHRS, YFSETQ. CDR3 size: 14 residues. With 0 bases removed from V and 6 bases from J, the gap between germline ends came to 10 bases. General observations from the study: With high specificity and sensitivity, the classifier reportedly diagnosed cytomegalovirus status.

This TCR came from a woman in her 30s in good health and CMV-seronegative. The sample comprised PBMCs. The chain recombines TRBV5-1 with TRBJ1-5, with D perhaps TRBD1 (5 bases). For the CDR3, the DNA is TGCGCCAGCAGCTTGGGGGGGGAAGGTCAGCCCCAGCATTTT. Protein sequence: CASSLGGEGQPQHF.